These T cell receptor beta chains were read from a single sample in a study of naive and memory T cell subsets. TCRdb re-called the 5' RACE reads through MiXCR, storing one row per CDR3 protein. The sample lists approximately 27,000 distinct CDR3 sequences; roughly a quarter were seen once. Source of these receptors: a female donor in good health. CDR3s include the opening cysteine and the closing phenylalanine or tryptophan.

v_gene,CDR3aa
TRBV6-6,CASSRRGAGNQPQHF
TRBV9,CASSPTDRFNEQFF
TRBV20-1,CSARDASLGGSEAFF
TRBV20-1,CSARDLLAGGDTDTQYF
TRBV20-1,CSARSGRELAEAFF
TRBV13,CASSFEGGGNSYEQYF
TRBV29-1,CSVRDARNQPQHF
TRBV20-1,CSARKGVSGSYEQYF
TRBV6-5,CASSYYAGTGANVLTF
TRBV29-1,CSVTGSTGELFF
TRBV4-3,CASSQDGHSYNEQFF
TRBV6-2/TRBV6-3,CASSYGTVTNYGYTF
TRBV4-3,CASSQSTGSNSPLHF
TRBV7-8,CASSTRTATYEQYF
TRBV20-1,CSARAVGPNYGYTF
TRBV29-1,CSVGTAGTEAFF
TRBV29-1,CSARNGGAYEQYF
TRBV20-1,CSARAPSGGAYTQYF
TRBV20-1,CSARAGRTEAFF
TRBV6-5,CASSWDRGRFSPLNF
TRBV11-3,CASSRTSQETQYF
TRBV9,CASSSLGGGQPQHF
TRBV29-1,CSVLPRTPVGYGYTF
TRBV20-1,CSAPPLGDNEQFF
TRBV20-1,CSARDPLGTGELFF
TRBV6-5,CASSRQGIENSPLHF
TRBV11-2,CASTWGGAGSNQPQHF
TRBV20-1,CSVSKGQNYGYTF